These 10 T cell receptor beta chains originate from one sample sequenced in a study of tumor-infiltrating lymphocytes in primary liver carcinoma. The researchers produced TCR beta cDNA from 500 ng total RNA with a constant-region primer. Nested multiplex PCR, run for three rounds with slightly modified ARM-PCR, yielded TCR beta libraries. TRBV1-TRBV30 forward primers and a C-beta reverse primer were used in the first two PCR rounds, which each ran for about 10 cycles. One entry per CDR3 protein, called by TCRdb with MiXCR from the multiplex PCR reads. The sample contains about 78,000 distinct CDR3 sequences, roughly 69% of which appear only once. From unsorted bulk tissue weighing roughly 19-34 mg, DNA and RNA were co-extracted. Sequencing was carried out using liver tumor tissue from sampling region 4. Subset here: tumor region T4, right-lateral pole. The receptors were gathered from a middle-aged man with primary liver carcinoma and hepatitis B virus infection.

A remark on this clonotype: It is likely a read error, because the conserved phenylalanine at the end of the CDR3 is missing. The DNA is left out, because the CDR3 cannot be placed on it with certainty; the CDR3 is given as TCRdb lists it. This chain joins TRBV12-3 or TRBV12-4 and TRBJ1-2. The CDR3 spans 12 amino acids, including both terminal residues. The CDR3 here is CASSSGSGSHTL.

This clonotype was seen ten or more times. DNA for the CDR3: TGTGCCAGCGCGGATGAATCTACTAACTATGGCTACACCTTC. Translating it yields CASADESTNYGYTF. The chain has TRBV7-9 and TRBJ1-2; D is unresolved. The CDR3 consists of 14 residues. The V gene's germline CDR1 is SEHNR and CDR2 FQNEAQ (reference sequence). Trimming took 8 bases from V and 0 from J, leaving 13 bases between them.

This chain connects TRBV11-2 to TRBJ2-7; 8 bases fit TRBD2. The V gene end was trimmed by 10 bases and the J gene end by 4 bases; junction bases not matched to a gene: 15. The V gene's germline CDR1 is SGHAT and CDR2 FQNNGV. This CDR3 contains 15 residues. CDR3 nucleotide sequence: TGTGCCACCACCCAGCGGGGGACGTTCTCATACGAGCAGTACTTC. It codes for CATTQRGTFSYEQYF.

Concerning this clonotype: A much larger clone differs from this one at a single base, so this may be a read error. CDR3 coding DNA: TGTGCCAGCAGCCTCGACTTTACTAGCGGCCAAGGGACCCAGTACTTC. It translates to CASSLDFTSGQGTQYF. The rearrangement uses TRBV4-2 and TRBJ2-5; 8 bases match TRBD2. This CDR3 is 16 amino acids long. Germline CDR1 is LGHNA and CDR2 is YNFKEQ.

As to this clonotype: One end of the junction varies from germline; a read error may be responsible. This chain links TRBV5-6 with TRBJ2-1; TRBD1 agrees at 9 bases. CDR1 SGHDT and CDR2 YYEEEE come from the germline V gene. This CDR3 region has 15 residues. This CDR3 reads CASSLGDRAYNERLF. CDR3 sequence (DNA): TGTGCCAGCAGCTTGGGGGACAGGGCATACAATGAGCGGCTCTTC.

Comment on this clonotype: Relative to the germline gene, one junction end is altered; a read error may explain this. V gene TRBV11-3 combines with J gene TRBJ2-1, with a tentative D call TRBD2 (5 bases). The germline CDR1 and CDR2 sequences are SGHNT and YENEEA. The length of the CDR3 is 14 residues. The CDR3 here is CASSPLVGEGEQFF. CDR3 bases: TGTGCAAGCAGCCCCCTAGTGGGAGAGGGTGAGCAGTTCTTC.

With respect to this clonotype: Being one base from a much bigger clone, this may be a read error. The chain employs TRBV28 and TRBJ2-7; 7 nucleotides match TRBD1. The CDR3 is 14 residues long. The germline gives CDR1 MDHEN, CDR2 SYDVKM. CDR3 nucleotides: TGTGCCGGCAGATCCGACAGGGTCACCTACGAGCAGTACTTC. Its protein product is CAGRSDRVTYEQYF. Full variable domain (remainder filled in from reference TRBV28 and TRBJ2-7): DVKVTQSSRYLVKRTGEKVFLECVQDMDHENMFWYRQDPGLGLRLIYFSYDVKMKEKGDIPEGYSVSREKKERFSLILESASTNQTSMYLCAGRSDRVTYEQYFGPGTRLTVT.

CDR3 residues: CAWSPGTGEAFF. Written as DNA, the CDR3 is TGTGCCTGGAGTCCCGGGACCGGTGAAGCTTTCTTT. The rearrangement links TRBV30 to TRBJ1-1; D may be TRBD1 (5 bases). Trimming took off 2 bases at V and 7 bases at J, with 11 bases between the two ends. CDR3 length equals 12 residues. The germline V gene has CDR1 GTSNPN and CDR2 SVGIG (reference sequence).

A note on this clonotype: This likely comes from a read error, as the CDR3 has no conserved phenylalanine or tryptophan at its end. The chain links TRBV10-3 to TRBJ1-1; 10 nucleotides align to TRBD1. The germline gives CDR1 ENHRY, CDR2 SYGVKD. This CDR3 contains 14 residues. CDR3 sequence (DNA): TGTGCCACCAGTGGGGACAGGGGGAACACTGAAGCTTTCTCT. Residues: CATSGDRGNTEAFS.

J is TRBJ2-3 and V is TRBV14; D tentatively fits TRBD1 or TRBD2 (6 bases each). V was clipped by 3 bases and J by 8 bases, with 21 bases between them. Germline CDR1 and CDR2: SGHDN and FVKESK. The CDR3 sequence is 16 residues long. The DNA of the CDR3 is TGTGCCAGCAGCCACCTGACAGGCTGGGGGGCAGGTACGCAGTATTTT. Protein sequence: CASSHLTGWGAGTQYF.